The 5 T cell receptor beta chains below come from one sample, sequenced in a study of tissue T cells after allogeneic stem cell transplantation. Assay: immunoSEQ multiplex PCR; the TCRdb copy retains only in-frame clones and omits some. The table includes around 3,900 clones, approximately 51% detected once. The time point is: mouse harvest day 14 after allogeneic transplant. Mouse grafts combined 10^7 T-cell-depleted bone marrow cells with 10^6 splenic CD5+ T cells. Sequenced material: lymph node tissue. The origin of the receptors is a female BALB/c mouse given C57BL/6 T cells with graft-versus-host disease after an allogeneic hematopoietic cell transplant.

This clone was detected only once. The genes are named according to mouse. The read ends 1 residue shy of where the CDR3 ends; the end is completed using the germline J gene. V gene TRBV3 combines with J gene TRBJ2-5; D gene unclear. This CDR3 is 13 amino acids long. Germline V gene sequence: CDR1 SNHLY, CDR2 FYNGKV (reference sequence). Trimming took 1 base from V and 3 from J, leaving 5 bases between them. The CDR3 here is CASSLGPQDTQYF. Incomplete CDR3 DNA: TGTGCCAGCAGCTTAGGCCCACAAGACACCCAGTAC.

This clone was counted a few times. All gene names here are mouse names. The read ends 1 residue shy of where the CDR3 ends; the end is completed using the germline J gene. The chain combines TRBV24 with TRBJ2-4, with D uncertain. Trimming left V 3 bases short and J 5 bases short, with 3 bases between. CDR3 size: 11 residues. Germline V gene lookup returns CDR1 KGHTA and CDR2 FRNEEI. The CDR3 here is CASSLVNTLYF. The part of the CDR3 DNA that was read is TGTGCCAGCAGTCTAGTAAACACCTTGTAC.

Turning to this clone: All gene names here are mouse names. The CDR3 is cut off 1 residue early in the read; its end comes from the germline J gene. The chain has TRBV4 and TRBJ2-7; no clear D. V lost 5 bases and J lost 4, with 6 bases in between. This CDR3 is built from 11 residues. CDR1 LGHDT and CDR2 YNNKQL come from the germline V gene (reference sequence). CDR3 in amino acids: CASSRQYEQYF. The DNA read from the CDR3 is TGTGCCAGCAGCCGACAATATGAACAGTAC.

This clone is a singleton in its sample. Gene names refer to mouse genes. The read stops 1 residue short of the end of the CDR3; the missing end is completed from the germline J gene. This chain uses TRBV13-1 with TRBJ2-4, with a weak D call TRBD1 (6 bases). The CDR3 extends over 16 amino acids. Deletions cut 1 base from V and 0 bases from J, with 12 bases between. The germline CDR1 and CDR2 sequences are NSHNY and SYGAGN. The sequenced CDR3 bases are TGTGCCAGCAGTGATCCTACAGGGTATAGTCAAAACACCTTGTAC. This translates into CASSDPTGYSQNTLY. The full CDR3 reads CASSDPTGYSQNTLYF.

About this clone: Mouse names are used for the genes. The DNA ends 1 residue before the CDR3 does, and the rest of the CDR3 is filled in from the germline J gene. The chain recombines TRBV13-2 with TRBJ1-6; possibly TRBD1 for D (6 bases). TRBJ1-6 is marked as an open reading frame, function uncertain. The V gene lost 2 bases and the J gene lost 7 bases, with 16 bases spanning the gap. Germline V gene data show CDR1 as NNHNN and CDR2 as SYGAGS (reference sequence). The CDR3 sequence is 16 residues long. The CDR3 DNA, read in part, is TGTGCCAGCGGTGAGCCGGGGGCTGGGTTGAATTCGCCCCTCTAC. It is translated as CASGEPGAGLNSPLY. The full CDR3 is CASGEPGAGLNSPLYF.